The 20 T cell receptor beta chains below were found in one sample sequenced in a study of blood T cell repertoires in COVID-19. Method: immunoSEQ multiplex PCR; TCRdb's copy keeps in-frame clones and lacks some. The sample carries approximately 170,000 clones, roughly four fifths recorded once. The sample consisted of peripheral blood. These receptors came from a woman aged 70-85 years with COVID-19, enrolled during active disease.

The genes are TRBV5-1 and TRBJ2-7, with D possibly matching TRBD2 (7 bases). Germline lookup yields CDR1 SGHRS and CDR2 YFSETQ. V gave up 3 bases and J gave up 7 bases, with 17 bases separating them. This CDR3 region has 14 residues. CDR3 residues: CASSWRRGAEEQYF. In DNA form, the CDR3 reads TGCGCCAGCAGCTGGCGCCGGGGGGCGGAAGAGCAGTACTTC.

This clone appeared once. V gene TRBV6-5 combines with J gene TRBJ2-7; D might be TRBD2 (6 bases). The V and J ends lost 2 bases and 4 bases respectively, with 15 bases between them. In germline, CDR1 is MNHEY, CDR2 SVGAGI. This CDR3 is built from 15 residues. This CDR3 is CASSYQPGGTYEQYF. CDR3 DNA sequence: TGTGCCAGCAGTTACCAACCCGGGGGAACTTACGAGCAGTACTTC.

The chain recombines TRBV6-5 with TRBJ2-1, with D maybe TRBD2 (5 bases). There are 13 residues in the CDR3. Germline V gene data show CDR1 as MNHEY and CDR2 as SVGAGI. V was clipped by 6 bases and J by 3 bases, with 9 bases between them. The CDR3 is CASSLRDYNEQFF. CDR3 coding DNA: TGTGCCAGCAGCCTCCGGGACTACAATGAGCAGTTCTTC.

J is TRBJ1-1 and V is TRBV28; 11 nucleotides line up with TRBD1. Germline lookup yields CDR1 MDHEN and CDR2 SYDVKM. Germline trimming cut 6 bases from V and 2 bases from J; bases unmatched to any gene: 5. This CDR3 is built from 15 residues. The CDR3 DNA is TGTGCCAGCAGGGGGACAGGGGGAAGAAACACTGAAGCTTTCTTT. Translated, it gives CASRGTGGRNTEAFF.

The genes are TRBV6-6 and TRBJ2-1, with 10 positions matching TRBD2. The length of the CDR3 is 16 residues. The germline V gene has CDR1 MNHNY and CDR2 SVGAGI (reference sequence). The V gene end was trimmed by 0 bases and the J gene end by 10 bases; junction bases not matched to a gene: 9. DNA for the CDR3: TGTGCCAGCAGTTACTCGCTAGCGGGAGTTCGGAGGGAGCAGTTCTTC. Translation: CASSYSLAGVRREQFF.

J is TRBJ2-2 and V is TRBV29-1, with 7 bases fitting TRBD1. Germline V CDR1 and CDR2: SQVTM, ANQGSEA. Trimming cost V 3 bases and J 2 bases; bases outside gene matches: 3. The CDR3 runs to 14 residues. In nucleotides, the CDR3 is TGCAGCGTTGAGAGGACAGGAAACACCGGGGAGCTGTTTTTT. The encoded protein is CSVERTGNTGELFF.

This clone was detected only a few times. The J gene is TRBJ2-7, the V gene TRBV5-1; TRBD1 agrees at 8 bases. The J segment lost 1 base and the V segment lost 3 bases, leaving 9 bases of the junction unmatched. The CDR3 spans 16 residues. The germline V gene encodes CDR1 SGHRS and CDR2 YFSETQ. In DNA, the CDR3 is TGCGCCAGCAGCTCAGGACAGGGTCTTGTATCCTACGAGCAGTACTTC. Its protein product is CASSSGQGLVSYEQYF.

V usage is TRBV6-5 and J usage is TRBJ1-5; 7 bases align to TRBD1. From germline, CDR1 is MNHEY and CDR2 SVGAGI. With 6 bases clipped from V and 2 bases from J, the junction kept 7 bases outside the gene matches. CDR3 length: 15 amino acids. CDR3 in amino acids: CASRLQTGGNQPQHF. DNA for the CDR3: TGTGCCAGCAGGTTACAAACAGGGGGCAATCAGCCCCAGCATTTT.

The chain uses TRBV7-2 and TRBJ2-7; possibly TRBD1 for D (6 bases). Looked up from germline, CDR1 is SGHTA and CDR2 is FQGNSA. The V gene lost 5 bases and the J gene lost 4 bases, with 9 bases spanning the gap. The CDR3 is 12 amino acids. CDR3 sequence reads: CASSPGEYEQYF. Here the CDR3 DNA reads TGTGCCAGCAGCCCAGGGGAATACGAGCAGTACTTC. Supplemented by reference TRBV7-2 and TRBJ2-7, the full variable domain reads GAGVSQSPSNKVTEKGKDVELRCDPISGHTALYWYRQSLGQGLEFLIYFQGNSAPDKSGLPSDRFSAERTGGSVSTLTIQRTQQEDSAVYLCASSPGEYEQYFGPGTRLTVT.

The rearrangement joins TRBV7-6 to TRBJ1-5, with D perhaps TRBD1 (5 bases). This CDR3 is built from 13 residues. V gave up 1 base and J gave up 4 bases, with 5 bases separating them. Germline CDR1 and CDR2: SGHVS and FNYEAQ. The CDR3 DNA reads TGTGCCAGCAGCTTAGACAGGAATCAGCCCCAGCATTTT. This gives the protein CASSLDRNQPQHF.

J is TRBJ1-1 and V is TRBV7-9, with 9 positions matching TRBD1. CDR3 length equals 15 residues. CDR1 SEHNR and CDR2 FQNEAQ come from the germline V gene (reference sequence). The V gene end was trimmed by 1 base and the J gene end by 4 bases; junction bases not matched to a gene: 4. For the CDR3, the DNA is TGTGCCAGCAGCTTAGTACAGGGGGCGCGCACTGAAGCTTTCTTT. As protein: CASSLVQGARTEAFF.

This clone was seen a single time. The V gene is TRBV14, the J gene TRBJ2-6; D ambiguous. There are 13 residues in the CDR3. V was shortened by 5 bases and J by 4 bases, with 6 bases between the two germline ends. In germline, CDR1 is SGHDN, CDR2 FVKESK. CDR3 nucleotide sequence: TGTGCCAGCAGCTTTCGGGGGGCCAACGTCCTGACTTTC. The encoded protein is CASSFRGANVLTF.

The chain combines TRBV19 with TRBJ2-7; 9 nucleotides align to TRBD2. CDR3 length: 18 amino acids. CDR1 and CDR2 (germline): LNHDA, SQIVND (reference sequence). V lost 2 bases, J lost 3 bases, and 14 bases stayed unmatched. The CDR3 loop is CASSIRIGTSGFIYEQYF. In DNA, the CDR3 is TGTGCCAGTAGTATACGAATCGGTACTAGCGGGTTTATCTACGAGCAGTACTTC. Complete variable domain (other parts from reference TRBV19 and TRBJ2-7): DGGITQSPKYLFRKEGQNVTLSCEQNLNHDAMYWYRQDPGQGLRLIYYSQIVNDFQKGDIAEGYSVSREKKESFPLTVTSAQKNPTAFYLCASSIRIGTSGFIYEQYFGPGTRLTVT.

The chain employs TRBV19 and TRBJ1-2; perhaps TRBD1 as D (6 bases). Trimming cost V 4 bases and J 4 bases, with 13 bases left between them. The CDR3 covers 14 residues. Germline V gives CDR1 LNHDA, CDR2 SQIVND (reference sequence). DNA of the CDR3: TGTGCCAGTAGTACAGGGGATCCCTTCTATGGCTACACCTTC. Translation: CASSTGDPFYGYTF.

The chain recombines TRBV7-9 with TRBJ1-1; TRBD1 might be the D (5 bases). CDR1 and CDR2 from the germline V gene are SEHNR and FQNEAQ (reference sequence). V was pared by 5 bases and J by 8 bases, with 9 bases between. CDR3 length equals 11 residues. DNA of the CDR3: TGTGCCAGCAGCCGACAGCTAGAAGCTTTCTTT. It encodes CASSRQLEAFF.

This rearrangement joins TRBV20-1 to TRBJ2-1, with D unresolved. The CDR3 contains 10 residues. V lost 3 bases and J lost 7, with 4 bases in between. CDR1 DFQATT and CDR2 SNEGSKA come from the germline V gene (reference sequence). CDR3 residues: CSASRNEQFF. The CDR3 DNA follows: TGCAGTGCTAGTCGGAATGAGCAGTTCTTC.

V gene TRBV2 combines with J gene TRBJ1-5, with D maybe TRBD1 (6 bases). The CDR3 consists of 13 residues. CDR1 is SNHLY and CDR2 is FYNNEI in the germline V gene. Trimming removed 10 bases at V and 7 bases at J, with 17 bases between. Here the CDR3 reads CATYNGGGQPQHF. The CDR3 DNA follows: TGTGCCACATACAATGGGGGCGGGCAGCCCCAGCATTTT.

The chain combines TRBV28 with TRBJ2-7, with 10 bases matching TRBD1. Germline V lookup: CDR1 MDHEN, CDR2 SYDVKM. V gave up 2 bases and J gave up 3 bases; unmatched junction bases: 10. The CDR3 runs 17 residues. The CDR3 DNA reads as TGTGCCAGCAGTTTACCCCAACGGGGACAGGGGCACTACGAGCAGTACTTC. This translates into CASSLPQRGQGHYEQYF.

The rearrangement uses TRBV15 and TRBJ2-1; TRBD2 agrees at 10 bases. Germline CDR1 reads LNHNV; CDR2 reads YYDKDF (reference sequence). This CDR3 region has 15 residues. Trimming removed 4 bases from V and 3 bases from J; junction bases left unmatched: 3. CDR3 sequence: CATSTRLAGYNEQFF. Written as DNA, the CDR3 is TGTGCCACCAGCACCAGACTAGCGGGCTACAATGAGCAGTTCTTC.

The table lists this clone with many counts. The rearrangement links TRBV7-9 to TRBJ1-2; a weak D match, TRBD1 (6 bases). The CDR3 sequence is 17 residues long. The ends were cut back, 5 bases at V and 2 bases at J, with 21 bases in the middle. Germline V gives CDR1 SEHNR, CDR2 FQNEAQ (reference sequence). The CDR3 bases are TGTGCCAGCAGCCCACATAGGGGAGGGGGATCAAACTATGGCTACACCTTC. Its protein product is CASSPHRGGGSNYGYTF.